Following are 21 T cell receptor beta chains from one sample sequenced in a study of T cell changes during pregnancy in multiple sclerosis. The data were produced by immunoSEQ multiplex PCR, yet TCRdb's version contains in-frame clones alone and is incomplete. Counted here are some 100,000 clones, roughly 93% occurring once; the ten biggest clones make up 0.7% to 0.9%. The specimen comprised peripheral blood, sampled before pregnancy. These receptors all stem from a female donor with multiple sclerosis, enrolled in a pregnancy study.

The V and J genes are TRBV19 and TRBJ1-2, with 7 bases matching TRBD1. J was trimmed by 8 bases and V by 6 bases; bases with no gene match: 15. CDR3 length equals 15 residues. The germline CDR1 and CDR2 sequences are LNHDA and SQIVND (reference sequence). The DNA for the CDR3 is TGTGCCAGTAGGTATGGGACAGCGACCCTTCAGGGCTACACCTTC. Translated: CASRYGTATLQGYTF.

V gene TRBV12-1 combines with J gene TRBJ1-5; the DNA was not used to check the table's D call, TRBD1. TRBV12-1 counts as a pseudogene. CDR3 size: 15 residues. CDR3 sequence (DNA): TGTGCCAGCAGCCCTGACAGGGTTAGCAATCAGCCCCAGCATTTT. The encoded protein is CASSPDRVSNQPQHF.

CDR3 in amino acids: CASSLVQRGNNEQFF. The CDR3 region has the DNA TGTGCCAGCAGCTTAGTACAACGGGGTAACAATGAGCAGTTCTTC. The chain has TRBV7-8 and TRBJ2-1, with D tentatively TRBD2 (5 bases). Germline CDR1 is SGHVS and CDR2 is FQNEAQ. V shed 1 base and J shed 5 bases, with 12 bases lying between them. The CDR3 has 15 amino acids.

The V gene is TRBV9, the J gene TRBJ2-3; D possibly corresponds to TRBD1 (6 bases). Looked up from germline, CDR1 is SGDLS and CDR2 is YYNGEE. V shed 4 bases and J shed 2 bases, with 20 bases lying between them. CDR3 length equals 17 residues. Here the CDR3 DNA reads TGTGCCAGCAGCTTTAGTACCTTGGGGGCTCCCACAGATACGCAGTATTTT. Its translation: CASSFSTLGAPTDTQYF.

The CDR3 region has the DNA TGTGCCAGCAGCCTCGGGAGTTCCGCCTACGAGCAGTACTTC. It translates to CASSLGSSAYEQYF. The chain is built from TRBV11-2 and TRBJ2-7, with D perhaps TRBD2 (6 bases). Trimming removed 5 bases from V and 2 bases from J, with 13 bases in between. The germline gives CDR1 SGHAT, CDR2 FQNNGV. This CDR3 contains 14 residues.

J is TRBJ2-1 and V is TRBV7-3; TRBD2 agrees at 10 bases. V gave up 1 base and J gave up 4 bases; unmatched junction bases: 10. The CDR3 contains 18 residues. Germline V CDR1 and CDR2: SGHTA, FQGTGA. CDR3 sequence (DNA): TGTGCCAGCAGCTTAAAGTGGTTGGGAGCGGGAGGGTACAATGAGCAGTTCTTC. It translates to CASSLKWLGAGGYNEQFF.

J is TRBJ2-5 and V is TRBV10-1; 7 bases are shared with TRBD2. The V and J ends lost 3 bases and 5 bases, in that order; junction bases with no gene match: 6. Germline V CDR1 and CDR2: WNHNN, SYGVQD (reference sequence). This CDR3 contains 14 residues. CDR3 nucleotides: TGCGCCAGCAGTGATCGGTTGGGAGGGGAGACCCAGTACTTC. Translated: CASSDRLGGETQYF.

The chain employs TRBV15 and TRBJ2-7; D is perhaps TRBD1 (6 bases). The CDR3 sequence is 18 residues long. Trimming removed 0 bases at V and 1 base at J, with 19 bases between. Germline V gene data show CDR1 as LNHNV and CDR2 as YYDKDF (reference sequence). The CDR3: CATSRDFWDTIWSYEQYF. The CDR3 coding sequence is TGTGCCACCAGCAGAGATTTTTGGGACACCATCTGGTCCTACGAGCAGTACTTC.

The chain combines TRBV6-5 with TRBJ2-1, with D tentatively TRBD2 (6 bases). Germline V gene data show CDR1 as MNHEY and CDR2 as SVGAGI. CDR3 size: 13 residues. Trimming stripped 7 bases from V and 4 bases from J, with 11 bases between. In nucleotides, the CDR3 is TGTGCCAGCACCCCCCGGGGGTACAATGAGCAGTTCTTC. This translates into CASTPRGYNEQFF.

This chain connects TRBV4-2 to TRBJ2-3, with D unresolved. Looked up from germline, CDR1 is LGHNA and CDR2 is YNFKEQ. V lost 3 bases, J lost 0 bases, and 16 bases lay in between. The CDR3 has 17 amino acids. CDR3 sequence reads: CASSQLPVRSSTDTQYF. In DNA, the CDR3 is TGTGCCAGCAGCCAGCTACCTGTGCGGTCTAGCACAGATACGCAGTATTTT.

This chain joins TRBV19 and TRBJ2-5; 7 positions match TRBD1. The CDR3 totals 16 residues. The ends lost 1 base at V and 2 bases at J; junction bases unmatched: 7. Germline-derived CDR1 and CDR2 are LNHDA and SQIVND (reference sequence). CDR3 sequence (DNA): TGTGCCAGTAGTATAGCGATAGGGGGCGGACAAGAGACCCAGTACTTC. This encodes CASSIAIGGGQETQYF.

The genes are TRBV4-3 and TRBJ2-7; TRBD2 aligns across 12 bases. The CDR3 contains 15 residues. Germline assignment: CDR1 LGHNA and CDR2 YSLEER. The junction had 4 bases not matched to a gene; V was cut back by 6 bases and J by 1 base. The CDR3 loop is CASSLGTSGSYEQYF. The CDR3 bases are TGCGCCAGCAGTTTAGGGACTAGCGGGTCCTACGAGCAGTACTTC.

The V gene is TRBV9, the J gene TRBJ2-3; a possible D gene is TRBD1 (6 bases). The germline V gene encodes CDR1 SGDLS and CDR2 YYNGEE. The CDR3 spans 15 residues. Trimming left V 4 bases short and J 2 bases short, with 14 bases between. The CDR3 DNA reads TGTGCCAGCAGCCCAGGACAGACTCTCACAGATACGCAGTATTTT. It translates to CASSPGQTLTDTQYF.

The rearrangement links TRBV28 to TRBJ2-2, with D possibly TRBD1 on 6 matching bases. V lost 3 bases and J lost 2, with 13 bases in between. The CDR3 contains 16 residues. Germline loops: CDR1 MDHEN, CDR2 SYDVKM. Written as DNA, the CDR3 is TGTGCCAGCAGTTTTAGACAGGTCAAAAACACCGGGGAGCTGTTTTTT. Protein product: CASSFRQVKNTGELFF.

This clone was recorded once. The genes are TRBV28 and TRBJ2-7, with 7 bases that match TRBD1. Trimming cost V 3 bases and J 5 bases; bases outside gene matches: 7. CDR1 and CDR2 (germline): MDHEN, SYDVKM. The CDR3 runs 14 residues. CDR3 coding DNA: TGTGCCAGCAGTTTCGATAGGACAGGCAACGAGCAGTACTTC. Translating it yields CASSFDRTGNEQYF.

The chain recombines TRBV11-1 with TRBJ2-1; TRBD2 agrees at 7 bases. Trimming took 3 bases from V and 6 from J; bases not matched to a gene: 5. The CDR3 is 14 amino acids. Germline V lookup: CDR1 SGHAT, CDR2 FQDESV (reference sequence). The CDR3 is CASSFPGGSNEQFF. The CDR3 DNA reads as TGTGCCAGCAGCTTTCCCGGCGGGAGCAATGAGCAGTTCTTC.

V usage is TRBV30 and J usage is TRBJ2-1; D remains unclear. Germline V gene sequence: CDR1 GTSNPN, CDR2 SVGIG (reference sequence). The length of the CDR3 is 11 residues. Trimming took off 3 bases at V and 3 bases at J, with 3 bases between the two ends. As DNA, the CDR3 is TGTGCCTGGAGCTTCTACAATGAGCAGTTCTTC. Its translation is CAWSFYNEQFF. The variable domain in full, completed from reference TRBV30 and TRBJ2-1, reads SQTIHQWPATLVQPVGSPLSLECTVEGTSNPNLYWYRQAAGRGLQLLFYSVGIGQISSEVPQNLSASRPQDRQFILSSKKLLLSDSGFYLCAWSFYNEQFFGPGTRLTVL.

The chain carries TRBV19 and TRBJ2-7, with 7 bases fitting TRBD2. J gave up 4 bases and V 11 bases, and 14 bases lay outside the gene matches. Germline values: CDR1 LNHDA, CDR2 SQIVND (reference sequence). The CDR3 contains 14 residues. DNA for the CDR3: TGTGCCGCAGCCATGGGCGGGAGAATGTACGAGCAGTACTTC. Translation: CAAAMGGRMYEQYF.

This sequence joins TRBV7-9 and TRBJ1-2; tentatively, D is TRBD1 (5 bases). CDR1 is SEHNR and CDR2 is FQNEAQ in the germline V gene (reference sequence). V was pared by 5 bases and J by 3 bases, with 13 bases between. The CDR3 consists of 14 residues. The CDR3 nucleotides are TGTGCCAGCAGCGGGGGGGAGGTTGACTATGGCTACACCTTC. Residues: CASSGGEVDYGYTF. The full variable domain, in which reference TRBV7-9 and TRBJ1-2 provide the parts outside the CDR3, is DTGVSQNPRHKITKRGQNVTFRCDPISEHNRLYWYRQTLGQGPEFLTYFQNEAQLEKSRLLSDRFSAERPKGSFSTLEIQRTEQGDSAMYLCASSGGEVDYGYTFGSGTRLTVV.

The chain joins TRBV5-1 to TRBJ2-7; D is undetermined. The CDR3 runs to 13 residues. The ends were cut back, 0 bases at V and 3 bases at J, with 7 bases in the middle. Germline V CDR1 and CDR2: SGHRS, YFSETQ. CDR3 sequence: CASSLETFYEQYF. The CDR3 DNA is TGCGCCAGCAGCTTGGAAACTTTCTACGAGCAGTACTTC.

CDR3 sequence (DNA): TGTGCCAGCAAAATTACAGGGGGGAATCAGCCCCAGCATTTT. Translating it yields CASKITGGNQPQHF. The chain recombines TRBV6-6 with TRBJ1-5; 8 nucleotides align to TRBD1. Germline trimming cut 7 bases from V and 4 bases from J; bases unmatched to any gene: 6. Germline assignment: CDR1 MNHNY and CDR2 SVGAGI (reference sequence). The CDR3 totals 14 residues.